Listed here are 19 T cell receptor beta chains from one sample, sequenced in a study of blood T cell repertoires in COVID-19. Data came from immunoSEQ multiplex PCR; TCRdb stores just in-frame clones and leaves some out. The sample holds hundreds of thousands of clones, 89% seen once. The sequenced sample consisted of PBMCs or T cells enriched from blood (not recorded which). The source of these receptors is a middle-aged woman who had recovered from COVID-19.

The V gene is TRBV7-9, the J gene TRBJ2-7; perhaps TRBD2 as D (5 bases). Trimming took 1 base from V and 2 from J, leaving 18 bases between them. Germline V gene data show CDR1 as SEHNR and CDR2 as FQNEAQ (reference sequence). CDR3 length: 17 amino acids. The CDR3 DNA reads TGTGCCAGCAGCTTAGTCCTTCGGACGCTAGCAGCCTACGAGCAGTACTTC. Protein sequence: CASSLVLRTLAAYEQYF. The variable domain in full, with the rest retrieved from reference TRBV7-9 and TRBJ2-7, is DTGVSQNPRHKITKRGQNVTFRCDPISEHNRLYWYRQTLGQGPEFLTYFQNEAQLEKSRLLSDRFSAERPKGSFSTLEIQRTEQGDSAMYLCASSLVLRTLAAYEQYFGPGTRLTVT.

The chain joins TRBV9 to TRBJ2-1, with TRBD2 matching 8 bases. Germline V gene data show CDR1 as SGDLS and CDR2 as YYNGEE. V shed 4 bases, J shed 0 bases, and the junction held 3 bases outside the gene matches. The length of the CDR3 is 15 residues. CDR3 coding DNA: TGTGCCAGCAGCTTCCGGGGGGGCTCCTACAATGAGCAGTTCTTC. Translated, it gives CASSFRGGSYNEQFF.

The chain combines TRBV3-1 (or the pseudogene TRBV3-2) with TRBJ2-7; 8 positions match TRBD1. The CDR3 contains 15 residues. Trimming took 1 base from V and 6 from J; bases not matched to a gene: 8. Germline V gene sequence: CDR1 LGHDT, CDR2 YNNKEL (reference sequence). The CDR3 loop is CASSQVRTGIGEQYF. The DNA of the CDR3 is TGTGCCAGCAGCCAAGTTCGGACAGGGATAGGCGAGCAGTACTTC.

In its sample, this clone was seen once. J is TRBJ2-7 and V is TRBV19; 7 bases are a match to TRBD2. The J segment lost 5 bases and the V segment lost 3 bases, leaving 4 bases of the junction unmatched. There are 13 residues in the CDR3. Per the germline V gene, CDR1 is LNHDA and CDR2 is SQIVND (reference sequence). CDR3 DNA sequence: TGTGCCAGTAGTATGGGGGGGAGGGACGAGCAGTACTTC. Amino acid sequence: CASSMGGRDEQYF.

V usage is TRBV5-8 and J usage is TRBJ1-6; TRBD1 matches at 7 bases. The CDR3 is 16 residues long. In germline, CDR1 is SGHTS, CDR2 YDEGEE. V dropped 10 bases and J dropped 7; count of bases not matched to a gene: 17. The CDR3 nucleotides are TGTGCCCGAAACTACGGGACAGCAAAGGCCAATTCACCCCTCCACTTT. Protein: CARNYGTAKANSPLHF.

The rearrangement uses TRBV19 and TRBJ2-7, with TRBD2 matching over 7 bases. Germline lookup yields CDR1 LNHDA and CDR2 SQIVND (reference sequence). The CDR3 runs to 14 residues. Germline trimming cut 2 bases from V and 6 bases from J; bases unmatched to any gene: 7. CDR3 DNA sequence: TGTGCCAGTAGTATAAACGGTGCGGGAGCCGAGCAGTACTTC. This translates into CASSINGAGAEQYF.

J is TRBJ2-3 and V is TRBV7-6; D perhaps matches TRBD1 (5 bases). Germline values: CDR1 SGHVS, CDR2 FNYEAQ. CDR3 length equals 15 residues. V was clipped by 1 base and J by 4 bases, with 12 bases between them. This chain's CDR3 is CASSLEGRASDTQYF. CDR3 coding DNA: TGTGCCAGCAGCTTAGAGGGCAGGGCCTCAGATACGCAGTATTTT.

In DNA form, the CDR3 reads TGTGCCAGCAGCCGCCGGGACAGGGGGCTGTACGAGCAGTACTTC. Protein sequence: CASSRRDRGLYEQYF. V is TRBV14 and J is TRBJ2-7; 12 nucleotides line up with TRBD1. Trimming cost V 4 bases and J 4 bases; bases outside gene matches: 5. The germline CDR1 and CDR2 sequences are SGHDN and FVKESK. The CDR3 has 15 residues.

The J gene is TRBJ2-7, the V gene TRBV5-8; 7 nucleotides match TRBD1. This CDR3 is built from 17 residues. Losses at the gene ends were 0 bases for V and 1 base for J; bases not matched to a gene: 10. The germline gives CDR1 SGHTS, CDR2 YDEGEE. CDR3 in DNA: TGTGCCAGCAGCTTGGCTTTTGGGACAGATAGGTCCTACGAGCAGTACTTC. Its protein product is CASSLAFGTDRSYEQYF.

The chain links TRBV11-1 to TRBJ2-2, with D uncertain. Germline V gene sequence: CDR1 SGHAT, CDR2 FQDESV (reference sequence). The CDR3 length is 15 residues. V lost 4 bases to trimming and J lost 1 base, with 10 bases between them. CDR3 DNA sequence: TGTGCCAGCAGCTCCCCGGAGTTGAACACCGGGGAGCTGTTTTTT. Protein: CASSSPELNTGELFF.

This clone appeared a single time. The CDR3 region has the DNA TGTGCCAGCAGCACGGACAGGGAGGCCTATGGCTACACCTTC. Amino acid sequence: CASSTDREAYGYTF. The chain couples TRBV7-9 to TRBJ1-2; TRBD1 agrees at 8 bases. The ends lost 5 bases at V and 4 bases at J; junction bases unmatched: 6. From germline, CDR1 is SEHNR and CDR2 FQNEAQ (reference sequence). The CDR3 is 14 amino acids.

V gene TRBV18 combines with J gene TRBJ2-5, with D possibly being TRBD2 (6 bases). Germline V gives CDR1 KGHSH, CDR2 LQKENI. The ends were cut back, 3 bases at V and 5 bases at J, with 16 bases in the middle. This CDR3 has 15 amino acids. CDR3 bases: TGTGCCAGCTCACCTGGGACTGTCGCCAAGGAGACCCAGTACTTC. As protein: CASSPGTVAKETQYF. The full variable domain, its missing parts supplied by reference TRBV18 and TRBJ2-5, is NAGVMQNPRHLVRRRGQEARLRCSPMKGHSHVYWYRQLPEEGLKFMVYLQKENIIDESGMPKERFSAEFPKEGPSILRIQQVVRGDSAAYFCASSPGTVAKETQYFGPGTRLLVL.

CDR3 sequence (DNA): TGCGCCAGCAGCTTGGACTGGGCGGGGAACACTGAAGCTTTCTTT. Protein: CASSLDWAGNTEAFF. The chain recombines TRBV5-1 with TRBJ1-1; D gene ambiguous. Deletions cut 0 bases from V and 1 base from J, with 10 bases between. The V gene's germline CDR1 is SGHRS and CDR2 YFSETQ. The CDR3 runs 15 residues.

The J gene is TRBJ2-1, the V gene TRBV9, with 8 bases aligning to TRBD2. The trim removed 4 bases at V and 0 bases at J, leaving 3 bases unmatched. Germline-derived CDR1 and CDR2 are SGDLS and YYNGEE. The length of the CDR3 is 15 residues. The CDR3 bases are TGTGCCAGCAGCCACGGGACTAGCTCCTACAATGAGCAGTTCTTC. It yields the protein CASSHGTSSYNEQFF.

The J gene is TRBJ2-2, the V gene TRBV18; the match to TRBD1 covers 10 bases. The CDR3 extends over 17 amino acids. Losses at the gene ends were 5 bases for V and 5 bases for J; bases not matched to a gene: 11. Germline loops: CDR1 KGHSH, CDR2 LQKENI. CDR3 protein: CASSARPGQGKTGELFF. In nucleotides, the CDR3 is TGTGCCAGCTCAGCGCGGCCGGGACAGGGGAAAACCGGGGAGCTGTTTTTT.

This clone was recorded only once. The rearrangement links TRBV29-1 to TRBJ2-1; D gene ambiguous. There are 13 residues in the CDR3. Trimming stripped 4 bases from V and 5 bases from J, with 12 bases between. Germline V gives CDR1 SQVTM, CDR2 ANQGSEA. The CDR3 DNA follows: TGCAGCGTTGTCCAGTTCCCCGACAATGAGCAGTTCTTC. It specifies CSVVQFPDNEQFF.

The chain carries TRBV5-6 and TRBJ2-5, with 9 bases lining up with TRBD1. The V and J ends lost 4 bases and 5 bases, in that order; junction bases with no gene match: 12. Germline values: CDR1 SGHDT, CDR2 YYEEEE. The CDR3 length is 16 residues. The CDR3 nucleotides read TGTGCCAGCAGCCCCGGTTCACAGGGGGCAGGGGAGACCCAGTACTTC. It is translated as CASSPGSQGAGETQYF.

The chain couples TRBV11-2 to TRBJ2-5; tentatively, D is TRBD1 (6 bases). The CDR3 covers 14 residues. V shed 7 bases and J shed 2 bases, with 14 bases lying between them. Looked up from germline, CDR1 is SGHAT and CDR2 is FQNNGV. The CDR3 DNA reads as TGTGCCAGCACTGGCCGAAGGGGGCAAGAGACCCAGTACTTC. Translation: CASTGRRGQETQYF.

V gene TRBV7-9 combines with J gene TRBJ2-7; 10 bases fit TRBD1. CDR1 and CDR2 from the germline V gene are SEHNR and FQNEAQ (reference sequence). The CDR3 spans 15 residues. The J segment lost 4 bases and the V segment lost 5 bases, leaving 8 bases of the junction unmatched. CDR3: CASSRGQGQGYEQYF. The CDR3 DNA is TGTGCCAGCAGCCGGGGACAGGGACAGGGGTACGAGCAGTACTTC.